The TCR beta chain under discussion was sequenced for a study of cytomegalovirus exposure and HLA in healthy donors. Study outcomes and limitations: The authors enumerated over 150 TCR beta chains as linked to cytomegalovirus.

The sample holds one count of this clone. Antigen unknown. With 60 Vbeta and 13 Jbeta primers, the PCR was carried out. The protocol was immunoSEQ multiplex PCR, while the TCRdb copy is restricted to in-frame clones and leaves out a portion. Of 95,000 to 150,000 clones listed, about 80% were seen once; the top ten hold 2.5% to 3.5%. The CDR3 contains 14 residues. Per germline, CDR1 LNHDA and CDR2 SQIVND (reference sequence). V lost 5 bases and J 4 bases, leaving 14 bases between the germline ends. This TCR was recovered from a woman aged 40 to 50 in good health and CMV-seropositive. Sample: PBMCs. The chain is built from TRBV19 and TRBJ1-1, with D perhaps matching TRBD1 (6 bases). The CDR3 DNA reads as TGTGCCAGTAGTGCACAGGGTACGGGCACTGAAGCTTTCTTT. It is translated as CASSAQGTGTEAFF.